This T cell receptor (beta chain) was captured by sequencing in a study of shared clonotypes between healthy human individuals. Findings and caveats of the study: Represented diversity (both genetic and exposure-history) was limited by the small number of donors.

Trimming removed 1 base from V and 1 base from J; junction bases left unmatched: 0. This CDR3 region has 13 residues. The germline gives CDR1 GTSNPN, CDR2 SVGIG (reference sequence). Researchers drew on some 97 million PBMCs for genomic DNA from unsorted samples. Assay used: immunoSEQ multiplex PCR; TCRdb lists only in-frame clones, some missing. The sample records fewer than 600,000 clones, roughly 79% being singletons. As concerns this clone: What it recognizes is unknown.

The chain couples TRBV30 to TRBJ1-1, with 7 bases that match TRBD1. Sequenced sample: PBMCs. The sequence derives from a woman in her thirties or forties in good health. Some clones in this sample may be carry-over from other donors' samples. This chain's CDR3 is CAWSAGGNTEAFF. CDR3 nucleotide sequence: TGTGCCTGGAGTGCAGGGGGGAACACTGAAGCTTTCTTT.